This entry lists 20 T cell receptor beta chains sequenced from one sample in a study of blood T cell repertoires in COVID-19. Measured with immunoSEQ multiplex PCR; TCRdb has only the in-frame clones, and not every one. The sample includes about 200,000 clones, roughly nine tenths of them seen just once. Sequenced sample: peripheral blood. All receptors derive from a woman aged 45 to 65 with acute or convalescent COVID-19.

This clone was counted between two and nine times. The chain employs TRBV5-6 and TRBJ1-2; D possibly corresponds to TRBD1 (5 bases). Per germline, CDR1 SGHDT and CDR2 YYEEEE. The germline V and J ends were trimmed by 2 bases and 5 bases, with 13 bases remaining between them. The CDR3 is made up of 14 amino acids. The CDR3 loop reads CASSFGGVSYGYTF. CDR3 nucleotide sequence: TGTGCCAGCAGCTTTGGAGGGGTTAGTTATGGCTACACCTTC.

The chain is built from TRBV3-1 (or the pseudogene TRBV3-2) and TRBJ2-1, with D tentatively TRBD2 (5 bases). Between the trimmed V and J ends, which lost 3 bases and 0 bases, there was a span of 12 bases. CDR1 is LGHDT and CDR2 is YNNKEL in the germline V gene (reference sequence). CDR3 length equals 16 residues. The CDR3 DNA reads as TGTGCCAGCAGCCAGCTAGCATTGAGCTCCTACAATGAGCAGTTCTTC. Protein product: CASSQLALSSYNEQFF.

This clone was detected once. The V call is TRBV5-6, the J call TRBJ1-1, with D uncertain. V lost 6 bases, J lost 3 bases, and 9 bases lay in between. Germline-derived CDR1 and CDR2 are SGHDT and YYEEEE. The CDR3 has 12 residues. CDR3 in DNA: TGTGCCAGCAACCGTCCGGACACTGAAGCTTTCTTT. It is translated as CASNRPDTEAFF.

V and J are TRBV10-3 and TRBJ1-6; tentatively, D is TRBD1 (5 bases). Germline V lookup: CDR1 ENHRY, CDR2 SYGVKD. V lost 3 bases and J 5 bases, leaving 14 bases between the germline ends. The CDR3 extends over 16 amino acids. Written as DNA, the CDR3 is TGTGCCATCAGTGAAGTGGGACTCGAGGATAATTCACCCCTCCACTTT. Its translation is CAISEVGLEDNSPLHF.

The V call is TRBV7-2, the J call TRBJ2-1; D ambiguous. Germline V gene sequence: CDR1 SGHTA, CDR2 FQGNSA. CDR3 length: 13 amino acids. V lost 5 bases and J 6 bases, leaving 11 bases between the germline ends. The DNA of the CDR3 is TGTGCCAGCAGCCCACAGATTGGCAATGAGCAGTTCTTC. Its protein product is CASSPQIGNEQFF.

V usage is TRBV5-8 and J usage is TRBJ2-2; 9 bases fit TRBD2. CDR3 length: 16 residues. Germline assignment: CDR1 SGHTS and CDR2 YDEGEE. Trimming removed 4 bases from V and 7 bases from J; junction bases left unmatched: 11. The CDR3 here is CASSGRVAGEYGELFF. The CDR3 bases are TGTGCCAGCAGCGGCAGGGTAGCGGGAGAGTACGGGGAGCTGTTTTTT.

The gene calls are TRBV3-1 (or the pseudogene TRBV3-2) and TRBJ1-1; 11 bases map to TRBD1. In germline, CDR1 is LGHDT, CDR2 YNNKEL (reference sequence). The CDR3 is 14 amino acids. With 4 bases clipped from V and 7 bases from J, the junction kept 5 bases outside the gene matches. The DNA of the CDR3 is TGTGCCAGCAGCCCCCGGGACAGGGGGAATGAAGCTTTCTTT. It is translated as CASSPRDRGNEAFF.

The chain couples TRBV7-2 to TRBJ1-1; 7 bases fit TRBD1. Germline CDR1 and CDR2: SGHTA and FQGNSA. This CDR3 is built from 14 residues. Germline trimming cut 1 base from V and 4 bases from J; bases unmatched to any gene: 3. The CDR3 DNA is TGTGCCAGCAGCTTAGTTAGGGGGCGCACTGAAGCTTTCTTT. Translation gives CASSLVRGRTEAFF.

The chain recombines TRBV9 with TRBJ2-7; 12 bases are a match to TRBD2. There are 14 residues in the CDR3. Germline values: CDR1 SGDLS, CDR2 YYNGEE. The J segment lost 4 bases and the V segment lost 4 bases, leaving 3 bases of the junction unmatched. The CDR3 region is CASSPGTSGYEQYF. CDR3 bases: TGTGCCAGCAGCCCCGGGACTAGCGGGTACGAGCAGTACTTC. The full variable domain, its missing parts supplied by reference TRBV9 and TRBJ2-7, is DSGVTQTPKHLITATGQRVTLRCSPRSGDLSVYWYQQSLDQGLQFLIQYYNGEERAKGNILERFSAQQFPDLHSELNLSSLELGDSALYFCASSPGTSGYEQYFGPGTRLTVT.

J is TRBJ2-3 and V is TRBV7-9; tentative D call: TRBD1 (5 bases). The CDR3 is 12 amino acids. Germline CDR1 and CDR2: SEHNR and FQNEAQ (reference sequence). V was cut by 5 bases and J by 8 bases, with 11 bases left in between. The CDR3 protein is CASSDSGRTQYF. The CDR3 nucleotides are TGTGCCAGCAGCGACTCAGGGCGTACGCAGTATTTT.

The V and J genes are TRBV6-6 and TRBJ2-7, with a weak D call TRBD1 (6 bases). The CDR3 loop spans 13 amino acids. Germline V gene lookup returns CDR1 MNHNY and CDR2 SVGAGI (reference sequence). Trimming removed 4 bases from V and 5 bases from J, with 12 bases in between. Written as DNA, the CDR3 is TGTGCCAGCAGTTTCGGCCAGGGGAACGAGCAGTACTTC. Encoded protein: CASSFGQGNEQYF.

V and J are TRBV11-3 and TRBJ1-2; 7 bases are a match to TRBD1. Germline V gene data show CDR1 as SGHNT and CDR2 as YENEEA. With 0 bases clipped from V and 5 bases from J, the junction kept 6 bases outside the gene matches. The CDR3 spans 15 residues. DNA of the CDR3: TGTGCCAGCAGCTTAGATTCCTCGACAGGGTATGGCTACACCTTC. Translating gives CASSLDSSTGYGYTF.

This clone appeared a few times. The chain combines TRBV19 with TRBJ1-5; D uncertain. Trimming pared 4 bases from V and 2 bases from J, leaving 9 bases between. The CDR3 totals 14 residues. Germline V gene data show CDR1 as LNHDA and CDR2 as SQIVND (reference sequence). The CDR3 DNA follows: TGTGCCAGTAGTAACCGGGAGGGCAATCAGCCCCAGCATTTT. Residues: CASSNREGNQPQHF.

The chain is built from TRBV7-2 and TRBJ1-3; unclear D gene. V lost 1 base, J lost 0 bases, and 4 bases lay in between. The CDR3 runs 14 residues. CDR1 is SGHTA and CDR2 is FQGNSA in the germline V gene. CDR3 DNA sequence: TGTGCCAGCAGCTTAGTATCCTCTGGAAACACCATATATTTT. Its protein product is CASSLVSSGNTIYF.

V is TRBV19 and J is TRBJ2-7, with D perhaps matching TRBD1 (6 bases). Per germline, CDR1 LNHDA and CDR2 SQIVND (reference sequence). The CDR3 has 16 amino acids. V dropped 5 bases and J dropped 1 base, with 18 bases sitting between them. The CDR3 nucleotides are TGTGCCAGTAGTGACCCCTTAGGGGGTCCTTCCTACGAGCAGTACTTC. This gives the protein CASSDPLGGPSYEQYF.

The V call is TRBV7-9, the J call TRBJ2-7, with 8 bases that match TRBD2. The CDR3 loop spans 13 amino acids. After removal of 5 bases from V and 5 bases from J, the junction contained 5 bases not matched to a gene. Germline V CDR1 and CDR2: SEHNR, FQNEAQ (reference sequence). This chain's CDR3 is CASSMSGGNEQYF. As DNA, the CDR3 is TGTGCCAGCAGCATGAGCGGGGGTAACGAGCAGTACTTC.

Here the CDR3 reads CASSLSGGVGQFF. The DNA of the CDR3 is TGTGCCAGCAGCCTTAGCGGGGGGGTCGGGCAGTTCTTC. V is TRBV7-2 and J is TRBJ2-1; TRBD2 matches at 11 bases. CDR3 length: 13 amino acids. Germline V gene sequence: CDR1 SGHTA, CDR2 FQGNSA. Unmatched junction bases numbered 6, after V lost 5 bases and J lost 12 bases.

This chain joins TRBV4-3 and TRBJ1-4; D not resolved. Germline values: CDR1 LGHNA, CDR2 YSLEER. Trimming removed 4 bases from V and 0 bases from J, with 9 bases in between. The CDR3 is 15 residues long. CDR3 DNA sequence: TGCGCCAGCAGCCGAGAGGGCACAACTAATGAAAAACTGTTTTTT. This encodes CASSREGTTNEKLFF.

The chain joins TRBV4-3 to TRBJ1-2; D unresolved. V was trimmed by 0 bases and J by 1 base, leaving 6 bases between them. Germline V gene sequence: CDR1 LGHNA, CDR2 YSLEER. This CDR3 has 14 amino acids. CDR3 residues: CASSQDLLNYGYTF. The CDR3 DNA reads as TGCGCCAGCAGCCAAGATCTCCTTAACTATGGCTACACCTTC.

This sequence joins TRBV19 and TRBJ2-3; D gene uncertain. The CDR3 is made up of 13 amino acids. The germline V gene encodes CDR1 LNHDA and CDR2 SQIVND (reference sequence). V shed 5 bases and J shed 9 bases, with 15 bases lying between them. CDR3 in amino acids: CASSPSPSGTQYF. DNA for the CDR3: TGTGCCAGTAGTCCTAGTCCCTCTGGGACGCAGTATTTT.